This T cell receptor (beta chain) was sequenced during a study of blood T cell repertoires in COVID-19. Study details: COVID-19 samples collected from the United States, Italy and Spain covered acute and convalescent phases. Nucleic acid was either cDNA or gDNA, and it came from T cells, B-cell-depleted T cells, or PBMCs.

In the original analysis: Nucleated cell number was recorded as an estimate derived from reference gene primer amplification. TCRdb keeps only in-frame clones here, not all; method: immunoSEQ multiplex PCR. V and J calls and clone size are those listed in that table; D and trimming were worked out from the DNA. The sample has roughly 64,000 clones, roughly 84% seen once; the top ten hold around 5.9%. V gave up 0 bases and J gave up 9 bases, with 15 bases separating them. The CDR3 spans 16 residues. The germline V gene encodes CDR1 LGHDT and CDR2 YNNKEL (reference sequence). This clone was seen a single time.

The sequence was collected from an older woman with acute or convalescent COVID-19. V and J are TRBV3-1 (or the pseudogene TRBV3-2) and TRBJ1-6; D is unclear. Sequenced sample: peripheral blood. The CDR3 loop is CASSQDSSSARSPLHF. CDR3 DNA sequence: TGTGCCAGCAGCCAAGATTCTTCGAGTGCTCGTTCACCCCTCCACTTT.